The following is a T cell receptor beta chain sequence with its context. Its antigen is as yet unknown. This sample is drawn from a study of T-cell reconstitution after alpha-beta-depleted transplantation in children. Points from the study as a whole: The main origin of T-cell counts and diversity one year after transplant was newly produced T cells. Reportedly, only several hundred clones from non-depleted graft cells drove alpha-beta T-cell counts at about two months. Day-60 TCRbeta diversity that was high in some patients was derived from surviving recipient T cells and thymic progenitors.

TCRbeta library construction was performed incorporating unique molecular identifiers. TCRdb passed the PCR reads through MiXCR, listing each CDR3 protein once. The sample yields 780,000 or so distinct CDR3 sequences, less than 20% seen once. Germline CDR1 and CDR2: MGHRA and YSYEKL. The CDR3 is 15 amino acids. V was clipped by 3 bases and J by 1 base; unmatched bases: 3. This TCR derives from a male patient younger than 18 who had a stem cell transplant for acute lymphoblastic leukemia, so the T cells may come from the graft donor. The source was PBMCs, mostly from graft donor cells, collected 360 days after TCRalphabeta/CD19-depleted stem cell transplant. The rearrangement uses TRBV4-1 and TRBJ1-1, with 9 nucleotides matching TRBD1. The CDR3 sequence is CASSHRDRANTEAFF. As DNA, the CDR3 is TGCGCCAGCAGCCACCGGGACAGGGCGAACACTGAAGCTTTCTTT.